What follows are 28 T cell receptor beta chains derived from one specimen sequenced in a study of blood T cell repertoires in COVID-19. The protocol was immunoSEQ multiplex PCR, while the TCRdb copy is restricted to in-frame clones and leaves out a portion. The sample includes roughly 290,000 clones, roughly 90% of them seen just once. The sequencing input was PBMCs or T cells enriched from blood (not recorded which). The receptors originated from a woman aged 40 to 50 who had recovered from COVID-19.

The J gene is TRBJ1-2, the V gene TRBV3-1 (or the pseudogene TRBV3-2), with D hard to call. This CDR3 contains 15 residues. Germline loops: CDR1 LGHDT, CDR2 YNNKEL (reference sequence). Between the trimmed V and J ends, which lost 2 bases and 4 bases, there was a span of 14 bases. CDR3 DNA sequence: TGTGCCAGCAGCCAATCAGAGACGGAGAGCTATGGCTACACCTTC. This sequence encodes CASSQSETESYGYTF.

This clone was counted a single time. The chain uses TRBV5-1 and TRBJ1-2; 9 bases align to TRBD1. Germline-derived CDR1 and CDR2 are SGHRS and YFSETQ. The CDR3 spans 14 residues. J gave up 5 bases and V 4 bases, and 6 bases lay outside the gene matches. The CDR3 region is CASSPGQGPYGYTF. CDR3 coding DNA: TGCGCCAGCAGCCCTGGACAGGGGCCATATGGCTACACCTTC.

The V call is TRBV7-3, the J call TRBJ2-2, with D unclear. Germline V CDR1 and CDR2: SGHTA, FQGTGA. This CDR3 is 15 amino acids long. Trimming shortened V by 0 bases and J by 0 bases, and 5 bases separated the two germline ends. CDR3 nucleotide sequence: TGTGCCAGCAGCTTAACGGCAACGAACACCGGGGAGCTGTTTTTT. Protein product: CASSLTATNTGELFF.

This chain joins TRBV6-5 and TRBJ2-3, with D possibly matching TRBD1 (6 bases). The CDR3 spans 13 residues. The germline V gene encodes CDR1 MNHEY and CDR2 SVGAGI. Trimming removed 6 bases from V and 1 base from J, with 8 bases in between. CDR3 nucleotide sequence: TGTGCCAGCAGGGCAGGGGGCACAGATACGCAGTATTTT. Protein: CASRAGGTDTQYF.

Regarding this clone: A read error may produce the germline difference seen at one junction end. CDR3 nucleotide sequence: TGTGCTAGCAGCTTTGCGAGACAGCTGAACACTGAAGCTTTCTTT. Translated, it gives CASSFARQLNTEAFF. This chain uses TRBV7-7 with TRBJ1-1; D possibly corresponds to TRBD1 (5 bases). CDR1 is SSHAT and CDR2 is FNYEAQ in the germline V gene (reference sequence). CDR3 size: 15 residues.

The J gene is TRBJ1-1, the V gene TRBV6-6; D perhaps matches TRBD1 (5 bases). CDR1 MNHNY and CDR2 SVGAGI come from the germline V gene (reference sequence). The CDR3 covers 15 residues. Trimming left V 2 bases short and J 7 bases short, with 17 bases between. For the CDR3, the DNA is TGTGCCAGCAGTTACCCCCCTGGGGCCCAGGGTGAAGCTTTCTTT. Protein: CASSYPPGAQGEAFF.

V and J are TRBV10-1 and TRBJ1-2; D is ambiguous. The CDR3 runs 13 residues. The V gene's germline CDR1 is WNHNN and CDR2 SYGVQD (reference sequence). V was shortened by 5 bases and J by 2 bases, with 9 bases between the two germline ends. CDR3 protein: CASSLTRNYGYTF. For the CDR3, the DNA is TGCGCCAGCAGTCTGACACGGAACTATGGCTACACCTTC.

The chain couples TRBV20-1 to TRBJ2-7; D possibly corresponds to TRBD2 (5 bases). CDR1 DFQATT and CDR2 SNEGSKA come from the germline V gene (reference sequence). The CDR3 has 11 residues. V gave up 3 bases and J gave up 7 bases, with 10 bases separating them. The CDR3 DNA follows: TGCAGTGCTAGGGAGTCGGGGGAGCAGTACTTC. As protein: CSARESGEQYF.

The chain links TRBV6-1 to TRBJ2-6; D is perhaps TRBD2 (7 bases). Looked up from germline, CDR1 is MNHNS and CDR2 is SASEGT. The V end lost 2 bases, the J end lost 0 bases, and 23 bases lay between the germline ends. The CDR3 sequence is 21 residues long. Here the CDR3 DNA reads TGTGCCAGCAGTGAACACCCTTTAGGGGGGGCTACTTCCTCTGGGGCCAACGTCCTGACTTTC. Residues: CASSEHPLGGATSSGANVLTF.

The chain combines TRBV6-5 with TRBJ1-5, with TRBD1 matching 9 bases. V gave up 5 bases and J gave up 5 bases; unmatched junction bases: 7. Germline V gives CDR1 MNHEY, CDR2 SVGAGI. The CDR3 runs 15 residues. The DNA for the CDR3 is TGTGCCAGCAGTCCGGACAGGGGAGAGGATCAGCCCCAGCATTTT. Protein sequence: CASSPDRGEDQPQHF.

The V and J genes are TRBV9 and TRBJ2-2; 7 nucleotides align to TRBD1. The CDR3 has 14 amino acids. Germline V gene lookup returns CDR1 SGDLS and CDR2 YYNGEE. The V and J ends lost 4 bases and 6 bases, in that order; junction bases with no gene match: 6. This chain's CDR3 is CASSPQGTPGELFF. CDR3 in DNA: TGTGCCAGCAGCCCACAGGGGACCCCCGGGGAGCTGTTTTTT. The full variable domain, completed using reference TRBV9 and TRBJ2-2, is DSGVTQTPKHLITATGQRVTLRCSPRSGDLSVYWYQQSLDQGLQFLIQYYNGEERAKGNILERFSAQQFPDLHSELNLSSLELGDSALYFCASSPQGTPGELFFGEGSRLTVL.

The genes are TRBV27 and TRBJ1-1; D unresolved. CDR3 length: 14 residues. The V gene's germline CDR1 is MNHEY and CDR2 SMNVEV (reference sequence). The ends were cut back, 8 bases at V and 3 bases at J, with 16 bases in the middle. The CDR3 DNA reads TGTGCCAGCCTAGTTGCTCCCACGGACACTGAAGCTTTCTTT. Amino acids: CASLVAPTDTEAFF.

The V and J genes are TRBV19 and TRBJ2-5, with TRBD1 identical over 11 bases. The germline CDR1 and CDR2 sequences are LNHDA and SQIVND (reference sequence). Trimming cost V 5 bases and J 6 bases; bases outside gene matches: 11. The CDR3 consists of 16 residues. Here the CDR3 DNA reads TGTGCCAGTAGTGGGGGGACAGGGGGAACGGGAAAGACCCAGTACTTC. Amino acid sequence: CASSGGTGGTGKTQYF. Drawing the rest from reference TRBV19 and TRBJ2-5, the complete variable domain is DGGITQSPKYLFRKEGQNVTLSCEQNLNHDAMYWYRQDPGQGLRLIYYSQIVNDFQKGDIAEGYSVSREKKESFPLTVTSAQKNPTAFYLCASSGGTGGTGKTQYFGPGTRLLVL.

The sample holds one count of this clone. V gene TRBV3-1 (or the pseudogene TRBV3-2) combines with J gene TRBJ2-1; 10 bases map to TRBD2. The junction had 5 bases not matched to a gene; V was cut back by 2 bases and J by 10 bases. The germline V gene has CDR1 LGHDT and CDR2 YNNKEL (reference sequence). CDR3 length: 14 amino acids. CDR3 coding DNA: TGTGCCAGCAGCCAACGCCTAGCGGGGGCAGAGCAGTTCTTC. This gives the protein CASSQRLAGAEQFF.

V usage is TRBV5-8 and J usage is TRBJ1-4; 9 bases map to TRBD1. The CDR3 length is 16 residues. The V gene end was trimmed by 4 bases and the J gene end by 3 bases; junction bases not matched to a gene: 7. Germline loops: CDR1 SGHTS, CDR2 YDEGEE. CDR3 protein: CASSLGQGIPNEKLFF. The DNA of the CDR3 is TGTGCCAGCAGCCTAGGACAGGGGATACCTAATGAAAAACTGTTTTTT.

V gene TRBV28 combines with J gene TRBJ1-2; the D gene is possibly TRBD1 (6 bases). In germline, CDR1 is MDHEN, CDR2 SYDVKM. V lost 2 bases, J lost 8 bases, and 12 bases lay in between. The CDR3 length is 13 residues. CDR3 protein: CASSLGGGGGYTF. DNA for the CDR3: TGTGCCAGCAGTTTAGGGGGTGGGGGCGGCTACACCTTC.

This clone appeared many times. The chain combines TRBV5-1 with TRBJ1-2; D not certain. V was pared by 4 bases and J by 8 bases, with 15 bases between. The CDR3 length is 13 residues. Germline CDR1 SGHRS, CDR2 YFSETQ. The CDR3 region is CASSEEGGVGYTF. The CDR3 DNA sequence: TGCGCCAGCAGCGAGGAGGGAGGCGTGGGCTACACCTTC.

The CDR3 DNA sequence: TGTGCTAGTGGTTTGATCACGGGGAGGGAGCAGTACTTC. Translation gives CASGLITGREQYF. The chain couples TRBV12-5 to TRBJ2-7; perhaps TRBD2 as D (6 bases). Trimming took 2 bases from V and 7 from J, leaving 12 bases between them. The CDR3 sequence is 13 residues long. In germline, CDR1 is LGHNT, CDR2 FRNRAP.

CDR3 DNA: TGTGCCAGCAGTCCTACTCGCGAGAGCGGCTACACCTTC. Residues: CASSPTRESGYTF. The J gene is TRBJ1-2, the V gene TRBV12-3 or TRBV12-4; D is uncertain. V gave up 5 bases and J gave up 8 bases, with 15 bases separating them. The CDR3 consists of 13 residues.

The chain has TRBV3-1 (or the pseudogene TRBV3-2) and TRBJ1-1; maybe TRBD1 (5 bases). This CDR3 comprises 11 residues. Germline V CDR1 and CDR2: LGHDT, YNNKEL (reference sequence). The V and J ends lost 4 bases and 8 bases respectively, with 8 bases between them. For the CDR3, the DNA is TGTGCCAGCAGCCGACAGCGCGAAGCTTTCTTT. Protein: CASSRQREAFF.

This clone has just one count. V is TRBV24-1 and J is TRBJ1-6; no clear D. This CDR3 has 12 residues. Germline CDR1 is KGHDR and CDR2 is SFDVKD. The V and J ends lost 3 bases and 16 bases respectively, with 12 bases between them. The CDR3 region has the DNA TGTGCCACCAGTGATCCGAATCCCAGGCTCCACTTT. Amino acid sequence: CATSDPNPRLHF.

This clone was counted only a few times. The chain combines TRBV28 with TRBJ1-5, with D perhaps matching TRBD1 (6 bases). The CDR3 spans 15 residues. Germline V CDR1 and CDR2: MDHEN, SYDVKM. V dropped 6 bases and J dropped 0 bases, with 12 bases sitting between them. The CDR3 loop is CASSNGQFSNQPQHF. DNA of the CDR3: TGTGCCAGCAGCAACGGACAGTTTAGCAATCAGCCCCAGCATTTT.

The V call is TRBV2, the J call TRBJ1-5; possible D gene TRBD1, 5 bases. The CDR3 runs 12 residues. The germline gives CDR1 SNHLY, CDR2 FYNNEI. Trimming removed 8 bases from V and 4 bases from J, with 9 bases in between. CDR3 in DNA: TGTGCCAGCCAAAAGGGGAATCAGCCCCAGCATTTT. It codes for CASQKGNQPQHF.

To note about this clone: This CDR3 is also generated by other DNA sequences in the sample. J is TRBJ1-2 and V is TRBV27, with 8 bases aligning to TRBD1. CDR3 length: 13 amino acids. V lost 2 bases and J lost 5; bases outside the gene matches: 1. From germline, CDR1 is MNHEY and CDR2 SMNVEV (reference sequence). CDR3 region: CASSLDRGYGYTF. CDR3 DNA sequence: TGTGCCAGCAGTTTAGACAGGGGTTATGGCTACACCTTC.

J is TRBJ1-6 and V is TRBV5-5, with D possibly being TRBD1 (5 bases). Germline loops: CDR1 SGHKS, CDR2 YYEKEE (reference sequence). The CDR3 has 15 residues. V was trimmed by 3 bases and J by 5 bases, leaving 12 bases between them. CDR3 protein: CASSSGVQNNSPLHF. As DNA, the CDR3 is TGTGCCAGCAGCTCGGGGGTACAGAATAATTCACCCCTCCACTTT.

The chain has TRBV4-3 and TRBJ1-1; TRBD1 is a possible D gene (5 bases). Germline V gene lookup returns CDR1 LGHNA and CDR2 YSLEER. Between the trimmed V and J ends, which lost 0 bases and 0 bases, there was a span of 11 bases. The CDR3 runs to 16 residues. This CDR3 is CASSQDRARVNTEAFF. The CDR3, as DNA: TGCGCCAGCAGCCAAGATAGGGCCAGGGTGAACACTGAAGCTTTCTTT.

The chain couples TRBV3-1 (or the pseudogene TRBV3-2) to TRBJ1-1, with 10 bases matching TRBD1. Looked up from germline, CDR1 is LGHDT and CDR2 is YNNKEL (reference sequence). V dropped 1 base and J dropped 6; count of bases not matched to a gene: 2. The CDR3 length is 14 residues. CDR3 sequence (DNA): TGTGCCAGCAGCCAAGGGGACAGGGGCCCTGAAGCTTTCTTT. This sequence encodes CASSQGDRGPEAFF.

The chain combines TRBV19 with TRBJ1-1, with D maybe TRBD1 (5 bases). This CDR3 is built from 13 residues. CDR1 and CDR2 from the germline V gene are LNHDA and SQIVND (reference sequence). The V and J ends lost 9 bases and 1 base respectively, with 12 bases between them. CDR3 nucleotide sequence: TGTGCCAGCCAATATCAGGGGAACACTGAAGCTTTCTTT. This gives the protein CASQYQGNTEAFF.